Below are 8 T cell receptor beta chains sequenced from a single sample in a study of T cells after yellow fever vaccination. TCRdb re-called the 5' RACE reads with MiXCR, one entry per CDR3 protein. Of hundreds of thousands of distinct CDR3 sequences in the sample, over 9% are singletons; the top ten hold 15%. This specimen was PBMCs, taken on the day of the yellow fever booster vaccination. These receptor sequences come from a man aged 25-40 years who received the YFV17D yellow fever vaccine.

The V call is TRBV20-1, the J call TRBJ1-2, with 7 bases fitting TRBD1. This CDR3 spans 14 amino acids. Germline CDR1 is DFQATT and CDR2 is SNEGSKA (reference sequence). V gave up 5 bases and J gave up 4 bases; unmatched junction bases: 10. Here the CDR3 reads CSAHPGQLVYGYTF. The CDR3, as DNA: TGCAGTGCTCATCCGGGACAGCTAGTCTATGGCTACACCTTC.

There are a few counts of this clonotype. CDR3 DNA: TGTGCCAGCAGTGAATTTCAGCGTTCAGCCTACAATGAGCAGTTCTTC. This codes for CASSEFQRSAYNEQFF. V gene TRBV25-1 combines with J gene TRBJ2-1; no definite D call. Trimming stripped 1 base from V and 2 bases from J, with 12 bases between. The CDR3 contains 16 residues. CDR1 MGHDK and CDR2 SYGVNS come from the germline V gene.

This clonotype was observed a few times. This CDR3 reads CASSALRRDEQYF. In DNA, the CDR3 is TGTGCCAGCAGTGCCCTCCGGAGGGATGAGCAGTACTTC. J is TRBJ2-7 and V is TRBV6-2 or TRBV6-3; possibly TRBD2 for D (6 bases). The CDR3 is made up of 13 amino acids. V was trimmed by 5 bases and J by 7 bases, leaving 15 bases between them. Looked up from germline, CDR1 is MNHEY and CDR2 is SVGEGT.

The chain links TRBV6-2 or TRBV6-3 to TRBJ2-1, with D possibly being TRBD1 or TRBD2 (5 bases each). Germline CDR1 reads MNHEY; CDR2 reads SVGEGT. The CDR3 consists of 15 residues. Trimming removed 11 bases from V and 4 bases from J, with 21 bases in between. CDR3 region: CAGIPRDGMYNEQFF. The CDR3 nucleotides are TGTGCCGGCATTCCCCGGGACGGAATGTACAATGAGCAGTTCTTC.

This clonotype was recorded a few times. The V and J genes are TRBV28 and TRBJ1-6, with D perhaps matching TRBD1 (5 bases). V gave up 5 bases and J gave up 10 bases, with 18 bases separating them. The germline CDR1 and CDR2 sequences are MDHEN and SYDVKM. The CDR3 is made up of 15 amino acids. This CDR3 is CASSLGTHLASPLHF. Written as DNA, the CDR3 is TGTGCCAGCAGTCTCGGGACCCACTTGGCCTCACCCCTCCACTTT.

This clonotype occurred a few times. The chain combines TRBV20-1 with TRBJ2-3; D remains ambiguous. The germline V and J ends were trimmed by 3 bases and 1 base, with 11 bases remaining between them. Germline V gene lookup returns CDR1 DFQATT and CDR2 SNEGSKA (reference sequence). This CDR3 contains 14 residues. The CDR3 protein is CSARWQVGTDTQYF. The CDR3, as DNA: TGCAGTGCTAGGTGGCAGGTCGGCACAGATACGCAGTATTTT.

The rearrangement uses TRBV12-3 or TRBV12-4 and TRBJ2-1; D call uncertain. Trimming removed 2 bases at V and 10 bases at J, with 9 bases between. This CDR3 is 12 amino acids long. The CDR3 nucleotides read TGTGCCAGCAGTTTATCTTTCGGGGAGCAGTTCTTC. Protein product: CASSLSFGEQFF.

The chain combines TRBV9 with TRBJ1-6; D remains unclear. Germline CDR1 is SGDLS and CDR2 is YYNGEE. CDR3 size: 14 residues. Trimming took off 3 bases at V and 8 bases at J, with 12 bases between the two ends. The CDR3 reads CASSDDIGDSPLHF. The CDR3 DNA reads TGTGCCAGCAGCGACGATATTGGGGATTCACCCCTCCACTTT.